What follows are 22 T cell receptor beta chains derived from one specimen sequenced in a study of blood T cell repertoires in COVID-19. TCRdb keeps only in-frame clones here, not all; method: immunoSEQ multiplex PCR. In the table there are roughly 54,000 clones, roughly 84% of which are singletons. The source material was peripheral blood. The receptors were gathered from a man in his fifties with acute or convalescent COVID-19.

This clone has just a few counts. The CDR3 spells CAWSGLTGEQYF. Written as DNA, the CDR3 is TGTGCCTGGAGCGGACTTACCGGCGAGCAGTACTTC. The V and J genes are TRBV30 and TRBJ2-7; perhaps TRBD2 as D (5 bases). CDR1 is GTSNPN, CDR2 SVGIG, per germline (reference sequence). V was cut by 3 bases and J by 6 bases, with 12 bases left in between. The CDR3 has 12 residues. The full variable domain, with the rest looked up from reference TRBV30 and TRBJ2-7, is SQTIHQWPATLVQPVGSPLSLECTVEGTSNPNLYWYRQAAGRGLQLLFYSVGIGQISSEVPQNLSASRPQDRQFILSSKKLLLSDSGFYLCAWSGLTGEQYFGPGTRLTVT.

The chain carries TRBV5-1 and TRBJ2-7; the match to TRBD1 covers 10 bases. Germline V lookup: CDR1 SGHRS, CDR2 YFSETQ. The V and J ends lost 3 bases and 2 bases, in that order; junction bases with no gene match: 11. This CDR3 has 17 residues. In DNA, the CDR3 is TGCGCCAGCAGCTGGAACTGGGGACAGGGGATTGCCTACGAGCAGTACTTC. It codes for CASSWNWGQGIAYEQYF.

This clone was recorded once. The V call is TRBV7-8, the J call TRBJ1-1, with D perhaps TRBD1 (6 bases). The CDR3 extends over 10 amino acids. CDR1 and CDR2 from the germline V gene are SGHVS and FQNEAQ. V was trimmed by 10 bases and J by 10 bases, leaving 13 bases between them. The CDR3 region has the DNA TGTGCCACCGGGACAATGAGAGCTTTCTTT. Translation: CATGTMRAFF.

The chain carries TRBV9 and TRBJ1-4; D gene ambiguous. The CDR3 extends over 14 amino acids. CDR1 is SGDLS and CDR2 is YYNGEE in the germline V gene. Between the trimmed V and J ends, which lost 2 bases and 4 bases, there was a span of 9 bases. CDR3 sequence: CASSVSPGNEKLFF. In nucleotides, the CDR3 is TGTGCCAGCAGCGTCTCTCCGGGTAATGAAAAACTGTTTTTT.

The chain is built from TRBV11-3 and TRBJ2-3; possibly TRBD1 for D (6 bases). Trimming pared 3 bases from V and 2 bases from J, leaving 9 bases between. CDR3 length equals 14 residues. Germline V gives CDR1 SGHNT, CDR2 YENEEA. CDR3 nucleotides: TGTGCCAGCAGCTTTAGGGGGATCACAGATACGCAGTATTTT. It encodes CASSFRGITDTQYF.

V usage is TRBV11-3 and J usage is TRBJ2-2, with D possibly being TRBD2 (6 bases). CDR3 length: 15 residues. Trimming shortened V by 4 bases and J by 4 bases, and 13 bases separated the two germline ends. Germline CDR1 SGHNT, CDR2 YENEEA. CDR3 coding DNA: TGTGCCAGCAGCTCTCTGACTAGTCGCACCGGGGAGCTGTTTTTT. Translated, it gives CASSSLTSRTGELFF. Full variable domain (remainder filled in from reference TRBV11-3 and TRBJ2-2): EAGVVQSPRYKIIEKKQPVAFWCNPISGHNTLYWYLQNLGQGPELLIRYENEEAVDDSQLPKDRFSAERLKGVDSTLKIQPAELGDSAVYLCASSSLTSRTGELFFGEGSRLTVL.

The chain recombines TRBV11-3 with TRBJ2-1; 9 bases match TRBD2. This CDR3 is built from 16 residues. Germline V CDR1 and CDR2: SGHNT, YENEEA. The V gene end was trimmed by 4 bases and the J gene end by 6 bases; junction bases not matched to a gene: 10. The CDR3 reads CASSSTGAGGPNEQFF. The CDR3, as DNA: TGTGCCAGCAGCTCCACAGGCGCGGGGGGGCCCAATGAGCAGTTCTTC. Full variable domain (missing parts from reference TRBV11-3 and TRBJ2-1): EAGVVQSPRYKIIEKKQPVAFWCNPISGHNTLYWYLQNLGQGPELLIRYENEEAVDDSQLPKDRFSAERLKGVDSTLKIQPAELGDSAVYLCASSSTGAGGPNEQFFGPGTRLTVL.

Here the CDR3 reads CASSSGQDSPLHF. Here the CDR3 DNA reads TGTGCCAGCAGTTCGGGACAGGATTCACCCCTCCACTTT. The chain links TRBV6-6 to TRBJ1-6, with TRBD1 identical over 8 bases. From germline, CDR1 is MNHNY and CDR2 SVGAGI (reference sequence). CDR3 length equals 13 residues. V shed 4 bases, J shed 8 bases, and the junction held 1 base outside the gene matches.

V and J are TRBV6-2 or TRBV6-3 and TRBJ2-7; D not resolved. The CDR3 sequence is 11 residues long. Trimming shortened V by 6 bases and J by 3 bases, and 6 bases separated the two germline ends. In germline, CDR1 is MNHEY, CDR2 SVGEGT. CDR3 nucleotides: TGTGCCAGCAGCGAGCACTACGAGCAGTACTTC. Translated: CASSEHYEQYF.

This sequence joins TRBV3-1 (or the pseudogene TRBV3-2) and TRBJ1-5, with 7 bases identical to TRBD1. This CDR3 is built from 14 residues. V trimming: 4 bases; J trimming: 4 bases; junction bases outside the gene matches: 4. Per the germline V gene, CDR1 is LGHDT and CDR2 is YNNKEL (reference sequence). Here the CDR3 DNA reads TGTGCCAGCAGCCTAGGACAGGTAAATCAGCCCCAGCATTTT. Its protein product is CASSLGQVNQPQHF.

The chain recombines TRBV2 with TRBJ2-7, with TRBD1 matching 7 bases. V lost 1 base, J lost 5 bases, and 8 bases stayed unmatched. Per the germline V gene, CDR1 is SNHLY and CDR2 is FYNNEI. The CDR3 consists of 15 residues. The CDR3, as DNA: TGTGCCAGCAGTGAAGACGACAGGGCCCCGGACGAGCAGTACTTC. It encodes CASSEDDRAPDEQYF.

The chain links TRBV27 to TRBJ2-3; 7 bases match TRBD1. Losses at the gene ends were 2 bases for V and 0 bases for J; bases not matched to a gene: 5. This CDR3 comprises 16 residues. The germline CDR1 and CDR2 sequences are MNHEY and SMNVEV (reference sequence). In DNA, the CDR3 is TGTGCCAGCAGTTTAGTACAGGGGCATAGCACAGATACGCAGTATTTT. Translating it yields CASSLVQGHSTDTQYF.

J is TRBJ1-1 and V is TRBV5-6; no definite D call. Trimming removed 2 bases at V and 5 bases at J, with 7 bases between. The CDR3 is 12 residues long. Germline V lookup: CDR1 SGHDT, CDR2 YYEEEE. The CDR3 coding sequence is TGTGCCAGCAGCTTCCCGAGGACTGAAGCTTTCTTT. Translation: CASSFPRTEAFF.

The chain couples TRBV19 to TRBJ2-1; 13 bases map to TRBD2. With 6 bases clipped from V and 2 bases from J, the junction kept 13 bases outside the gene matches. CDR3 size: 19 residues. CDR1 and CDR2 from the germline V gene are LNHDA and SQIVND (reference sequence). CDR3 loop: CASSDRGGLAGATYNEQFF. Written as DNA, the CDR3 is TGTGCCAGTAGCGACAGGGGAGGACTAGCGGGGGCCACCTACAATGAGCAGTTCTTC. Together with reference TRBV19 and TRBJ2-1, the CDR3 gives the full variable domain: DGGITQSPKYLFRKEGQNVTLSCEQNLNHDAMYWYRQDPGQGLRLIYYSQIVNDFQKGDIAEGYSVSREKKESFPLTVTSAQKNPTAFYLCASSDRGGLAGATYNEQFFGPGTRLTVL.

CDR3 region: CASRAEGEGYTF. CDR3 coding DNA: TGTGCCAGCAGAGCGGAGGGAGAGGGCTACACCTTC. The chain carries TRBV12-3 or TRBV12-4 and TRBJ1-2; no reliable D call. V lost 6 bases to trimming and J lost 8 bases, with 13 bases between them. The CDR3 spans 12 residues.

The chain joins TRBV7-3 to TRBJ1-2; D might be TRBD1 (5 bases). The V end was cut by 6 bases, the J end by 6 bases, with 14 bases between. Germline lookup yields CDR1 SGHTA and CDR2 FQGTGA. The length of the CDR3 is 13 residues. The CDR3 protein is CASSPSGLDGYTF. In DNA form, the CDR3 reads TGTGCCAGCAGTCCGTCAGGGCTTGATGGCTACACCTTC.

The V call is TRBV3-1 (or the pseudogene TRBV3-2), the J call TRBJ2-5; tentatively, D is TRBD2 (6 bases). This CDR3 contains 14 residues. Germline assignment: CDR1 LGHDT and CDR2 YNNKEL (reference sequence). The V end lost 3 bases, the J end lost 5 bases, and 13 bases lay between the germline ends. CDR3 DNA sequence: TGTGCCAGCAGCCAGACTAGGTTCTTGGAGACCCAGTACTTC. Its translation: CASSQTRFLETQYF.

CDR3 amino acids: CASSKLGGTSSTDTQYF. DNA of the CDR3: TGTGCCAGCAGCAAACTAGGGGGGACTAGCAGCACAGATACGCAGTATTTT. The chain is built from TRBV9 and TRBJ2-3, with 9 bases lining up with TRBD2. Germline CDR1 and CDR2: SGDLS and YYNGEE. The length of the CDR3 is 17 residues. The trim removed 4 bases at V and 0 bases at J, leaving 9 bases unmatched. The full variable domain, in which reference TRBV9 and TRBJ2-3 provide the parts outside the CDR3, is DSGVTQTPKHLITATGQRVTLRCSPRSGDLSVYWYQQSLDQGLQFLIQYYNGEERAKGNILERFSAQQFPDLHSELNLSSLELGDSALYFCASSKLGGTSSTDTQYFGPGTRLTVL.

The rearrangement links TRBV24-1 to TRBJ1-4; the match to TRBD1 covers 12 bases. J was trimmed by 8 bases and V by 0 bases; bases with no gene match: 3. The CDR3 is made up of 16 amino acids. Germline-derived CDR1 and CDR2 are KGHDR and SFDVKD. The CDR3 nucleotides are TGTGCCACCAGTGATTTGGGGACAGGGGGCAAGGAAAAACTGTTTTTT. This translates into CATSDLGTGGKEKLFF.

The CDR3 protein is CASSPTGTGFSGELFF. Written as DNA, the CDR3 is TGTGCCAGCAGCCCAACCGGGACAGGGTTTAGCGGGGAGCTGTTTTTT. This sequence joins TRBV9 and TRBJ2-2; 9 positions match TRBD1. The CDR3 has 16 amino acids. From germline, CDR1 is SGDLS and CDR2 YYNGEE. Trimming cost V 4 bases and J 7 bases; bases outside gene matches: 11.

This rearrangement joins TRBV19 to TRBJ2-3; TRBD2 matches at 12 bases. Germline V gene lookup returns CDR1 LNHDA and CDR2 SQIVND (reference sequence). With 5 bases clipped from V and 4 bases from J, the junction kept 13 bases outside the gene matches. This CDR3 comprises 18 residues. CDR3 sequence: CASSDRKTSGRGADTQYF. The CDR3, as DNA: TGTGCCAGTAGTGACCGAAAGACTAGCGGGAGAGGTGCAGATACGCAGTATTTT.

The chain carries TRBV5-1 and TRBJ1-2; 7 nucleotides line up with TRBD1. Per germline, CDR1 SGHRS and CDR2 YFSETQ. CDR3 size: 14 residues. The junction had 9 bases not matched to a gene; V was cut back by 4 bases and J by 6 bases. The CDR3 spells CASSHEGGADGYTF. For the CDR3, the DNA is TGCGCCAGCAGCCATGAAGGGGGCGCGGATGGCTACACCTTC.